The T cell receptor (beta chain) described here comes from a study of control samples from healthy donors and cancer patients (dated by TCRdb to 2019 to 2021). The method behind the library was the immunoSEQ multiplex PCR assay. Not all clones reach the TCRdb copy of this immuneACCESS table, which keeps in-frame sequences only. Checked studies attribute under half of the gap to unresolved V genes and leave the rest unexplained. This sample holds some 100,000 clones; about nine tenths were observed only once. Jointly, the top ten make up 4.4% of the sample. This clone appeared once. No antigen is known for it. Base qualities are missing; no much larger clone stands one base away. Trimming at the junction amounts to 3 bases on V and 8 bases on J, and the germline ends lie 8 bases apart. The CDR3 covers 12 residues, taking in both the cysteine and the phenylalanine. Just CDR3 DNA is preserved here, 36 bases in frame from base 1.

Sequencing used blood. The source is a human donor in good health. The donor label of this sample is uncertain. The chain is assembled from TRBV12-3 or TRBV12-4 and TRBJ2-1, with no confident D gene call. The sequence in DNA is TGTGCCAGCAGTTTGACATTCCATGAGCAGTTCTTC. Its product reads: CASSLTFHEQFF.